This T cell receptor beta chain was captured in a study of siplizumab effects on memory and regulatory T cells. Study observations and caveats: Researchers did not confirm the suppressive function of proliferating Tregs from siplizumab cultures. Alloreactive sequences traceable to unstimulated CD4+ memory cells declined significantly under siplizumab. A major contribution to the alloresponse seemed to be made by naive T cells, which seemed more diverse than memory cells.

Comments on this clone: Its antigen is still unknown.

Assay: immunoSEQ multiplex PCR; the TCRdb copy retains only in-frame clones and omits some. Here the sample spans about 100,000 clones, around 94% being singletons. The clonotype was recovered from a human donor in good health. The sample consisted of Tregs sorted from blood.

CDR3 sequence (DNA): TGTGCCAGCAGCCCAAACAATTTACTAGCCAAAAACATTCAGTACTTC. As protein: CASSPNNLLAKNIQYF. The V call is TRBV4-2, the J call TRBJ2-4; D remains ambiguous. The CDR3 is 16 residues long. CDR1 is LGHNA and CDR2 is YNFKEQ in the germline V gene. The V end was cut by 4 bases, the J end by 0 bases, with 13 bases between.